A single sample gave rise to the 12 T cell receptor beta chains below, sequenced in a study of T cell changes during pregnancy in multiple sclerosis. Libraries were prepared by immunoSEQ multiplex PCR; TCRdb keeps only in-frame clonotypes and omits some of them. Of more than 40,000 clones in the sample, approximately 92% are singletons; the top ten hold around 0.61%. The sequences come from CD4+ T cells from peripheral blood mononuclear cells, collected in the third trimester of pregnancy. All receptors come from a female donor with multiple sclerosis, enrolled in a pregnancy study.

This clone was detected only once. V and J are TRBV6-6 and TRBJ2-1; 8 bases are shared with TRBD1. The J segment lost 7 bases and the V segment lost 5 bases, leaving 10 bases of the junction unmatched. The V gene's germline CDR1 is MNHNY and CDR2 SVGAGI (reference sequence). The CDR3 totals 15 residues. CDR3 DNA: TGTGCCAGCAGTCCCAGGACAGGGTCTGTAAATGAGCAGTTCTTC. This encodes CASSPRTGSVNEQFF.

V usage is TRBV5-1 and J usage is TRBJ2-2, with 8 positions matching TRBD1. CDR3 length equals 16 residues. Germline-derived CDR1 and CDR2 are SGHRS and YFSETQ. V lost 3 bases and J lost 3; bases outside the gene matches: 7. CDR3 in DNA: TGCGCCAGCAGCTGGAAGGACAGGGAGGACACCGGGGAGCTGTTTTTT. This codes for CASSWKDREDTGELFF.

The chain joins TRBV28 to TRBJ1-1, with D hard to call. Germline V gene data show CDR1 as MDHEN and CDR2 as SYDVKM. The CDR3 sequence is 15 residues long. V was cut by 4 bases and J by 2 bases, with 14 bases left in between. DNA of the CDR3: TGTGCCAGCAGTTCCAGTGGAGGACTAAACACTGAAGCTTTCTTT. Amino acid sequence: CASSSSGGLNTEAFF.

The chain has TRBV28 and TRBJ2-7; TRBD2 agrees at 8 bases. V shed 3 bases, J shed 3 bases, and the junction held 7 bases outside the gene matches. The germline gives CDR1 MDHEN, CDR2 SYDVKM. The CDR3 is made up of 15 amino acids. The CDR3 here is CASSLIVAGNYEQYF. DNA of the CDR3: TGTGCCAGCAGTTTGATTGTAGCGGGAAACTACGAGCAGTACTTC.

This clone was picked up one time. The chain combines TRBV11-2 with TRBJ2-1; TRBD1 matches 7 bases. V trimming: 5 bases; J trimming: 1 base; junction bases outside the gene matches: 5. In germline, CDR1 is SGHAT, CDR2 FQNNGV. The CDR3 has 15 amino acids. The CDR3 DNA sequence: TGTGCCAGCAGCACGGGGACAGCTTCCTACAATGAGCAGTTCTTC. Translated, it gives CASSTGTASYNEQFF.

This clone appeared a single time. V and J are TRBV2 and TRBJ2-3; tentative D call: TRBD2 (6 bases). Germline V lookup: CDR1 SNHLY, CDR2 FYNNEI. The CDR3 has 16 amino acids. Between the trimmed V and J ends, which lost 6 bases and 2 bases, there was a span of 18 bases. The CDR3 DNA is TGTGCCAGCAGGGAGGGGAGGTTGTTCACCACAGATACGCAGTATTTT. Translated, it gives CASREGRLFTTDTQYF.

This clone was detected once. The V and J genes are TRBV5-4 and TRBJ2-1; 9 bases align to TRBD1. Trimming cost V 4 bases and J 8 bases; bases outside gene matches: 10. Germline V lookup: CDR1 SGHNT, CDR2 YYREEE (reference sequence). The CDR3 sequence is 15 residues long. CDR3 loop: CASSLYRGPDDEQFF. CDR3 nucleotide sequence: TGTGCCAGCAGCCTGTACAGGGGGCCCGATGATGAGCAGTTCTTC.

The chain employs TRBV5-6 and TRBJ1-1; 11 nucleotides align to TRBD1. Germline loops: CDR1 SGHDT, CDR2 YYEEEE. This CDR3 is 15 amino acids long. With V trimmed by 4 bases and J by 1 base, 3 bases remained unmatched. The CDR3 coding sequence is TGTGCCAGCAGCCTAGGACAGGGGGCGAACACTGAAGCTTTCTTT. This gives the protein CASSLGQGANTEAFF.

The rearrangement uses TRBV4-3 and TRBJ2-2; 7 bases are shared with TRBD1. J gave up 7 bases and V 3 bases, and 8 bases lay outside the gene matches. Germline loops: CDR1 LGHNA, CDR2 YSLEER. The CDR3 spans 15 residues. The CDR3 loop reads CASSQDSRQGGELFF. DNA for the CDR3: TGCGCCAGCAGCCAGGACTCCAGACAGGGCGGGGAGCTGTTTTTT.

This chain uses TRBV5-6 with TRBJ2-1, with 8 bases lining up with TRBD1. The trim removed 2 bases at V and 9 bases at J, leaving 7 bases unmatched. The CDR3 is 14 amino acids. CDR1 is SGHDT and CDR2 is YYEEEE in the germline V gene. The chain's CDR3 is CASSFFQGAREQFF. As DNA, the CDR3 is TGTGCCAGCAGCTTTTTTCAGGGGGCCCGTGAGCAGTTCTTC.

CDR3 in amino acids: CASGFGTSEETQYF. The CDR3, as DNA: TGTGCCAGCGGTTTCGGGACTTCCGAAGAGACCCAGTACTTC. The V gene is TRBV6-6, the J gene TRBJ2-5, with a tentative D call TRBD2 (6 bases). There are 14 residues in the CDR3. In germline, CDR1 is MNHNY, CDR2 SVGAGI (reference sequence). Between the trimmed V and J ends, which lost 8 bases and 3 bases, there was a span of 16 bases.

V usage is TRBV19 and J usage is TRBJ2-7; TRBD1 might be the D (6 bases). Germline CDR1 LNHDA, CDR2 SQIVND (reference sequence). The CDR3 length is 15 residues. The ends were cut back, 7 bases at V and 2 bases at J, with 18 bases in the middle. The CDR3, as DNA: TGTGCCAGTACTGTAGGGGGAAGCGCCACCTACGAGCAGTACTTC. Its protein product is CASTVGGSATYEQYF.